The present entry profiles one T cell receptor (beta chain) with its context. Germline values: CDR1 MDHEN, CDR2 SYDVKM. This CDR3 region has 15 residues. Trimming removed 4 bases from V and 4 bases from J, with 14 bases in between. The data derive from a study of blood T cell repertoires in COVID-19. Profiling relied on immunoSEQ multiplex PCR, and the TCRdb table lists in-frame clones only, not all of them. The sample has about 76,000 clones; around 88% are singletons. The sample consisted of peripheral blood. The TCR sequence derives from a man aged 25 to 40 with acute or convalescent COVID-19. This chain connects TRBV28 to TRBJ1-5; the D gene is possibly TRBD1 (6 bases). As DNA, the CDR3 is TGTGCCAGCAGTTCCCGACAGGAGTCTAATCAGCCCCAGCATTTT. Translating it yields CASSSRQESNQPQHF.